A selection of T cell receptor beta chains follows, all from one sample in a study of a mutant IDH1 vaccine in newly diagnosed glioma. Only in-frame clones appear in the TCRdb table, and some are missing; sequencing was by immunoSEQ multiplex PCR. Counted here are about 66,000 clones, less than 85% occurring once; the ten biggest clones make up 3% to 4%. These receptors have no known antigen. The specimen comprised PBMCs, sampled from a glioma patient whose treatment included an IDH1 peptide vaccine. The source is a young man with glioma. Both conserved end residues are part of each CDR3. Each record gives: V gene, clone size, J gene, CDR3 protein. A clone size is listed for some rows: how often the clone was seen (once, few, many), or a class if it is expanded.

v_gene: TRBV6-6; abundance: once; j_gene: TRBJ2-2; CDR3aa: CASRRGGLDTGELFF
v_gene: TRBV19; abundance: NA; j_gene: TRBJ1-2; CDR3aa: CASSIGDPILGYTF
v_gene: TRBV6-6; abundance: NA; j_gene: TRBJ1-2; CDR3aa: CASSYSQGYGYTF
v_gene: TRBV5-3; abundance: NA; j_gene: TRBJ2-6; CDR3aa: CASSLIGDGANVLTF
v_gene: TRBV19; abundance: once; j_gene: TRBJ2-7; CDR3aa: CASGRGTSTHEQYF
v_gene: TRBV27; abundance: NA; j_gene: TRBJ2-7; CDR3aa: CASSLYGLADYEQYF
v_gene: TRBV6-1; abundance: NA; j_gene: TRBJ1-1; CDR3aa: CASSGQWNTEAFF
v_gene: TRBV30; abundance: NA; j_gene: TRBJ2-1; CDR3aa: CAWRSSYNEQFF
v_gene: TRBV27; abundance: few; j_gene: TRBJ1-2; CDR3aa: CASSSTGGRYGYTF
v_gene: TRBV19; abundance: NA; j_gene: TRBJ1-5; CDR3aa: CASSGTGNQPQHF
v_gene: TRBV2; abundance: NA; j_gene: TRBJ2-5; CDR3aa: CASSGTDQETQYF
v_gene: TRBV13; abundance: NA; j_gene: TRBJ2-2; CDR3aa: CASSAGRGGHTGELFF
v_gene: TRBV28; abundance: NA; j_gene: TRBJ1-1; CDR3aa: CASSSHRVNTEAFF
v_gene: TRBV9; abundance: once; j_gene: TRBJ2-1; CDR3aa: CASSASGRPKYNEQFF
v_gene: TRBV6-1; abundance: few; j_gene: TRBJ1-1; CDR3aa: CASSAQFRGTEAFF
v_gene: TRBV21-1; abundance: NA; j_gene: TRBJ1-4; CDR3aa: CASSRLGREKLFF
v_gene: TRBV7-9; abundance: NA; j_gene: TRBJ2-1; CDR3aa: CASSIGTSGRFTGYNEQFF
v_gene: TRBV4-1; abundance: NA; j_gene: TRBJ2-7; CDR3aa: CASSHPGGMSEQYF
v_gene: TRBV29-1; abundance: NA; j_gene: TRBJ1-1; CDR3aa: CSVGSAGMSTEAFF
v_gene: TRBV7-8; abundance: NA; j_gene: TRBJ2-5; CDR3aa: CASSLRTGAVQETQYF
v_gene: TRBV28; abundance: NA; j_gene: TRBJ2-7; CDR3aa: CASRLSLVVDEQYF
v_gene: TRBV28; abundance: NA; j_gene: TRBJ1-1; CDR3aa: CASSFLGQGGTEAFF
v_gene: TRBV19; abundance: NA; j_gene: TRBJ1-1; CDR3aa: CASSIGAPSKIPGPEAFF
v_gene: TRBV6-4; abundance: NA; j_gene: TRBJ2-1; CDR3aa: CASSLELADYNEQFF
v_gene: TRBV5-1; abundance: NA; j_gene: TRBJ1-2; CDR3aa: CASSLDLLSYGYTF